This is a list of T cell receptor beta chains from one sample in a study of cytomegalovirus exposure and HLA in healthy donors. Assay: immunoSEQ multiplex PCR; the TCRdb copy retains only in-frame clones and omits some. The data show about 160,000 clones, around 75% seen once. Sequencing used PBMCs. The source is a female donor in good health and CMV-seronegative. Each CDR3 is given with its conserved first and last residue. Each record gives: V gene, clone size, D gene, J gene, CDR3 DNA, CDR3 protein. D genes are given only for firm matches. The size of a clone is reported for some rows only, either as once, few or many, or as a class for expanded clones.

V gene: TRBV5-1
clone size: few
D gene: TRBD2
J gene: TRBJ2-5
CDR3 DNA: TGCGCCAGCAGCCCCGAGAGTCGGGAGGGCCTAAACACCCAGTACTTC
CDR3 protein: CASSPESREGLNTQYF

V gene: TRBV7-9
clone size: few
D gene: TRBD2
J gene: TRBJ2-3
CDR3 DNA: TGTGCCAGCAGTTTCGGACTAGCGAGCACAGATACGCAGTATTTT
CDR3 protein: CASSFGLASTDTQYF

V gene: TRBV12-5
clone size: -
D gene: -
J gene: TRBJ2-1
CDR3 DNA: TGTGCTAGTAGCGGGTACAATGAGCAGTTCTTC
CDR3 protein: CASSGYNEQFF

V gene: TRBV9
clone size: -
D gene: TRBD1
J gene: TRBJ1-1
CDR3 DNA: TGTGCCAGCAGTCCAGGGGGAGGCACTGAAGCTTTCTTT
CDR3 protein: CASSPGGGTEAFF

V gene: TRBV18
clone size: -
D gene: -
J gene: TRBJ1-6
CDR3 DNA: TGTGCCAGCTCGCCCGGACGGACAGATAATTCACCCCTCCACTTT
CDR3 protein: CASSPGRTDNSPLHF

V gene: TRBV4-2
clone size: -
D gene: TRBD1
J gene: TRBJ1-3
CDR3 DNA: TGTGCCAGCAGCCAGGGGGACAGTTTCTCTGGAAACACCATATATTTT
CDR3 protein: CASSQGDSFSGNTIYF

V gene: TRBV11-2
clone size: few
D gene: TRBD1
J gene: TRBJ2-7
CDR3 DNA: TGTGCCAGCAGCAGCCGGGACAGGGGGGTGCACGAGCAGTACTTC
CDR3 protein: CASSSRDRGVHEQYF

V gene: TRBV5-1
clone size: -
D gene: TRBD1
J gene: TRBJ1-3
CDR3 DNA: TGCGCCAGCAGCTCGCAGGGGGCTGGAAACACCATATATTTT
CDR3 protein: CASSSQGAGNTIYF

V gene: TRBV7-3
clone size: -
D gene: -
J gene: TRBJ2-5
CDR3 DNA: TGTGCCAGCAGCCCGAAGGGGGGGGCCTTGGAGACCCAGTACTTC
CDR3 protein: CASSPKGGALETQYF

V gene: TRBV2
clone size: -
D gene: -
J gene: TRBJ2-2
CDR3 DNA: TGTGCCAGCAGTGGTAGCGGTTCGAACACCGGGGAGCTGTTTTTT
CDR3 protein: CASSGSGSNTGELFF

V gene: TRBV7-7
clone size: -
D gene: TRBD1
J gene: TRBJ2-5
CDR3 DNA: TGTGCTAGCAGCCCCAACAGGGGGCCCCAAGAGACCCAGTACTTC
CDR3 protein: CASSPNRGPQETQYF

V gene: TRBV14
clone size: -
D gene: -
J gene: TRBJ1-1
CDR3 DNA: TGTGCCAGCAGCCTAAATCTTGGGCGTGAAGCTTTCTTT
CDR3 protein: CASSLNLGREAFF

V gene: TRBV4-3
clone size: -
D gene: TRBD1
J gene: TRBJ1-1
CDR3 DNA: TGCGCCAGCAGCCAAGATCACAGGGGGAACACTGAAGCTTTCTTT
CDR3 protein: CASSQDHRGNTEAFF

V gene: TRBV27
clone size: few
D gene: TRBD1
J gene: TRBJ2-7
CDR3 DNA: TGTGCCAGCAGTTTATTTCCCCCGGGACAGGGGCGGGAGCAGTACTTC
CDR3 protein: CASSLFPPGQGREQYF

V gene: TRBV28
clone size: -
D gene: -
J gene: TRBJ1-3
CDR3 DNA: TGTGCCAGCAGTTCCCCGTACCGTGGGGCCGACGGAAACACCATATATTTT
CDR3 protein: CASSSPYRGADGNTIYF

V gene: TRBV15
clone size: -
D gene: -
J gene: TRBJ2-7
CDR3 DNA: TGTGCCACCAGCCCAGGGGAGGGTGGGAGGTACGAGCAGTACTTC
CDR3 protein: CATSPGEGGRYEQYF

V gene: TRBV29-1
clone size: few
D gene: -
J gene: TRBJ1-1
CDR3 DNA: TGCAGCGTTGGGGGGGGACGCCACACTGAAGCTTTCTTT
CDR3 protein: CSVGGGRHTEAFF

V gene: TRBV19
clone size: -
D gene: TRBD1
J gene: TRBJ2-7
CDR3 DNA: TGTGCCAGTAGCCCCTCGGGACAGTCCTACGAGCAGTACTTC
CDR3 protein: CASSPSGQSYEQYF

V gene: TRBV19
clone size: -
D gene: TRBD2
J gene: TRBJ2-1
CDR3 DNA: TGTGCCAGTAGTGCTTACTTAAAAGCGGGAGGGCACAATGAGCAGTTCTTC
CDR3 protein: CASSAYLKAGGHNEQFF

V gene: TRBV4-1
clone size: -
D gene: TRBD2
J gene: TRBJ2-1
CDR3 DNA: TGCGCCAGCAGGCGCACTAGCGGGAGTAGGAATGAGCAGTTCTTC
CDR3 protein: CASRRTSGSRNEQFF

V gene: TRBV4-2
clone size: -
D gene: TRBD1
J gene: TRBJ2-2
CDR3 DNA: TGTGCCAGCAGAGGACAGGGGCGGACCGGGGAGCTGTTTTTT
CDR3 protein: CASRGQGRTGELFF

V gene: TRBV19
clone size: -
D gene: -
J gene: TRBJ2-1
CDR3 DNA: TGTGCCAGTAGTAGGGAATTAGCGGTCAGCTCCTACAATGAGCAGTTCTTC
CDR3 protein: CASSRELAVSSYNEQFF

V gene: TRBV19
clone size: -
D gene: TRBD2
J gene: TRBJ2-7
CDR3 DNA: TGTGCCAGTAGGAAGAGCGGGAGGACCTACGAGCAGTACTTC
CDR3 protein: CASRKSGRTYEQYF

V gene: TRBV7-2
clone size: -
D gene: TRBD1
J gene: TRBJ1-2
CDR3 DNA: TGTGCCAGCAGCTTACCTCCGGGACAGGGGGCGAGCTATGGCTACACCTTC
CDR3 protein: CASSLPPGQGASYGYTF

V gene: TRBV11-2
clone size: -
D gene: TRBD1
J gene: TRBJ2-7
CDR3 DNA: TGTGCCAGCAGCTTTGGGGTTTGGGGGACAGGGTCGGCCTACGAGCAGTACTTC
CDR3 protein: CASSFGVWGTGSAYEQYF

V gene: TRBV9
clone size: -
D gene: TRBD2
J gene: TRBJ2-5
CDR3 DNA: TGTGCCAGCAGCGTAGCCCCCCTAGCGGAAGAGACCCAGTACTTC
CDR3 protein: CASSVAPLAEETQYF

V gene: TRBV30
clone size: -
D gene: TRBD1
J gene: TRBJ1-4
CDR3 DNA: TGTGCCTGGAGTGTCCGGACAGGGGTGGGGGAAAAACTGTTTTTT
CDR3 protein: CAWSVRTGVGEKLFF

V gene: TRBV7-2
clone size: -
D gene: -
J gene: TRBJ2-2
CDR3 DNA: TGTGCCAGCAGCTTACAGGGGCGGACCGGGGAGCTGTTTTTT
CDR3 protein: CASSLQGRTGELFF

V gene: TRBV27
clone size: once
D gene: TRBD1
J gene: TRBJ2-1
CDR3 DNA: TGTGCCACGGCCCCGGGACAGGGAAAAGTCTTCACCTACAATGAGCAGTTCTTC
CDR3 protein: CATAPGQGKVFTYNEQFF

V gene: TRBV6-4
clone size: -
D gene: -
J gene: TRBJ1-1
CDR3 DNA: TGTGCCAGCAGAAGTACCTACAGTGCTGAAGCTTTCTTT
CDR3 protein: CASRSTYSAEAFF

V gene: TRBV18
clone size: once
D gene: -
J gene: TRBJ1-3
CDR3 DNA: TGTGCCAGCTCACCCACAGGATTCTCTGGAAACACCATATATTTT
CDR3 protein: CASSPTGFSGNTIYF

V gene: TRBV15
clone size: few
D gene: TRBD1
J gene: TRBJ2-7
CDR3 DNA: TGTGCCACCAGCACGGGGACAGCCCACGGAGAGCAGTACTTC
CDR3 protein: CATSTGTAHGEQYF

V gene: TRBV4-1
clone size: -
D gene: -
J gene: TRBJ2-1
CDR3 DNA: TGCGCCAGCAGCCAGATTAGTGGGGCAAGATCCCCAAACAATGAGCAGTTCTTC
CDR3 protein: CASSQISGARSPNNEQFF

V gene: TRBV7-9
clone size: once
D gene: TRBD1
J gene: TRBJ1-2
CDR3 DNA: TGTGCCAGCAGCGTCGTGACAGGGGATGGCTACACCTTC
CDR3 protein: CASSVVTGDGYTF

V gene: TRBV27
clone size: -
D gene: TRBD1
J gene: TRBJ1-2
CDR3 DNA: TGTGCCAGCAGTTTCGCGGACAGGGGGGGTGGCTACACCTTC
CDR3 protein: CASSFADRGGGYTF

V gene: TRBV9
clone size: -
D gene: TRBD1
J gene: TRBJ1-3
CDR3 DNA: TGTGCCAGCAGCGTAGAATCCGGCCAGGGGGCGTCTGGAAACACCATATATTTT
CDR3 protein: CASSVESGQGASGNTIYF

V gene: TRBV25-1
clone size: -
D gene: TRBD2
J gene: TRBJ2-7
CDR3 DNA: TGTGCCAGCAGTGACCCAGCGGGAGGTTGGTACGAGCAGTACTTC
CDR3 protein: CASSDPAGGWYEQYF

V gene: TRBV18
clone size: -
D gene: TRBD1
J gene: TRBJ1-5
CDR3 DNA: TGTGCCAGCTCACCGTCCGGGACAGTAGTAAATCAGCCCCAGCATTTT
CDR3 protein: CASSPSGTVVNQPQHF

V gene: TRBV28
clone size: -
D gene: -
J gene: TRBJ1-4
CDR3 DNA: TGTGCCAGCAGTTTAGGTCCCGGCAGGGAAAAACTGTTTTTT
CDR3 protein: CASSLGPGREKLFF

V gene: TRBV27
clone size: -
D gene: TRBD1
J gene: TRBJ1-5
CDR3 DNA: TGTGCCAGCAGACGACAGGGGGGAAGCAATCAGCCCCAGCATTTT
CDR3 protein: CASRRQGGSNQPQHF

V gene: TRBV7-2
clone size: once
D gene: -
J gene: TRBJ2-4
CDR3 DNA: TGTGCCAGCAGCTTAAAGGGAGGAAACATTCAGTACTTC
CDR3 protein: CASSLKGGNIQYF

V gene: TRBV5-4
clone size: -
D gene: -
J gene: TRBJ1-1
CDR3 DNA: TGTGCCAGCAGCTTGGCGCCCGTCGGGGGCACTGAAGCTTTCTTT
CDR3 protein: CASSLAPVGGTEAFF

V gene: TRBV27
clone size: -
D gene: TRBD1
J gene: TRBJ2-7
CDR3 DNA: TGTGCCAGCGGGTCACAGGGGGCATCCTACGAGCAGTACTTC
CDR3 protein: CASGSQGASYEQYF

V gene: TRBV28
clone size: few
D gene: -
J gene: TRBJ1-5
CDR3 DNA: TGTGCCAGCAGTTCATCCGGGGTGAGCAATCAGCCCCAGCATTTT
CDR3 protein: CASSSSGVSNQPQHF

V gene: TRBV7-6
clone size: -
D gene: TRBD1
J gene: TRBJ2-3
CDR3 DNA: TGTGCCAGCAGCTTACGTCGGGGAACGGACAGGTCATCCAGCACAGATACGCAGTATTTT
CDR3 protein: CASSLRRGTDRSSSTDTQYF

V gene: TRBV5-1
clone size: -
D gene: -
J gene: TRBJ1-1
CDR3 DNA: TGCGCCAGCAGCGTGCTGGGACAAAACACTGAAGCTTTCTTT
CDR3 protein: CASSVLGQNTEAFF

V gene: TRBV9
clone size: -
D gene: TRBD1
J gene: TRBJ2-7
CDR3 DNA: TGTGCCAGCAGCTTGAACAGGGGAGCCTACGAGCAGTACTTC
CDR3 protein: CASSLNRGAYEQYF

V gene: TRBV6-1
clone size: -
D gene: TRBD1
J gene: TRBJ1-1
CDR3 DNA: TGTGCCAGCAGTCAGGACAGGGGGGACACTGAAGCTTTCTTT
CDR3 protein: CASSQDRGDTEAFF

V gene: TRBV6-5
clone size: -
D gene: -
J gene: TRBJ1-3
CDR3 DNA: TGTGCCAGCAGTTACTCAATGAGTGGCTCTGGAAACACCATATATTTT
CDR3 protein: CASSYSMSGSGNTIYF

V gene: TRBV9
clone size: -
D gene: -
J gene: TRBJ2-7
CDR3 DNA: TGTGCCAGCAGCCCGGGACATTCCTCCTACGAGCAGTACTTC
CDR3 protein: CASSPGHSSYEQYF

V gene: TRBV6-5
clone size: -
D gene: TRBD1
J gene: TRBJ1-2
CDR3 DNA: TGTGCCAGCAGTTACAGGAGGCAGGGGGACGGCTACACCTTC
CDR3 protein: CASSYRRQGDGYTF

V gene: TRBV27
clone size: -
D gene: TRBD2
J gene: TRBJ2-2
CDR3 DNA: TGTGCCAGCAGTTTATCGCGGGAGGGCTACGGCGGGGAGCTGTTTTTT
CDR3 protein: CASSLSREGYGGELFF